Listed here is a single T cell receptor (beta chain). This sample is drawn from a study of CD8 T cells in Susac syndrome. Random hexamers were used to reverse transcribe the RNA input (about 0.5 to 1 ug). MiXCR, applied by TCRdb to the immunoSEQ multiplex PCR reads, yields one record per CDR3 protein. The sample consists of about 210,000 distinct CDR3 sequences, 95% of them appearing once. V was pared by 3 bases and J by 3 bases, with 9 bases between. Germline V gene sequence: CDR1 LGHDT, CDR2 YNNKEL (reference sequence). This CDR3 region has 13 residues. The sequence came from a human donor with multiple sclerosis. The specimen was CD4+ T cells from PBMCs. This chain joins TRBV3-1 and TRBJ2-7; possible D gene TRBD1, 5 bases. The CDR3 protein is CASSHLTGYEQYF. The CDR3 nucleotides read TGTGCCAGCAGCCACCTCACAGGCTACGAGCAGTACTTC.